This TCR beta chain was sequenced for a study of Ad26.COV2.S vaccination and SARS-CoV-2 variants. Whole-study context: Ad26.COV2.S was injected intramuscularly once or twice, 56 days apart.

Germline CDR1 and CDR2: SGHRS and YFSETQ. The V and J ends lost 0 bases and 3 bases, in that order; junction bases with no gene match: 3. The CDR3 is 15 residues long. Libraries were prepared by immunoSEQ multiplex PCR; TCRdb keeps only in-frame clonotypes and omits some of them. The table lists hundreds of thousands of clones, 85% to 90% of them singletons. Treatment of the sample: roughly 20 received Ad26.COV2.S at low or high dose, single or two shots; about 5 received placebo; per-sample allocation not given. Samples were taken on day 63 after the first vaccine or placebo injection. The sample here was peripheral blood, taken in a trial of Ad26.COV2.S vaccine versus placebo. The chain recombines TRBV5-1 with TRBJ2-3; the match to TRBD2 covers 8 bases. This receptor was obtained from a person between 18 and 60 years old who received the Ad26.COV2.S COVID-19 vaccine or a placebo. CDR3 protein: CASSLDGLATDTQYF. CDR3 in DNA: TGCGCCAGCAGCTTGGACGGACTAGCAACAGATACGCAGTATTTT.